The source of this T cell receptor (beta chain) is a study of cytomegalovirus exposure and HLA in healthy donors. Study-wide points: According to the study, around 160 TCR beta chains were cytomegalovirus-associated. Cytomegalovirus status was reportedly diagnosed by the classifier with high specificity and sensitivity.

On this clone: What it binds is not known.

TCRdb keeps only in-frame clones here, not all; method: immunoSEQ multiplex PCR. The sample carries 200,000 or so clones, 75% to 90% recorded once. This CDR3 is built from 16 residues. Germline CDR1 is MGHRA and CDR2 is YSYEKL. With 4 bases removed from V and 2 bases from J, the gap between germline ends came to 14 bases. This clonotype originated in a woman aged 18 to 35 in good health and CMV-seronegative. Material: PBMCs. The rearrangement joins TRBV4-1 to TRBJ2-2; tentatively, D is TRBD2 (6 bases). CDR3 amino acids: CASSPLRRGNTGELFF. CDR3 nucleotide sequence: TGCGCCAGCAGCCCCCTTCGGAGGGGAAACACCGGGGAGCTGTTTTTT.